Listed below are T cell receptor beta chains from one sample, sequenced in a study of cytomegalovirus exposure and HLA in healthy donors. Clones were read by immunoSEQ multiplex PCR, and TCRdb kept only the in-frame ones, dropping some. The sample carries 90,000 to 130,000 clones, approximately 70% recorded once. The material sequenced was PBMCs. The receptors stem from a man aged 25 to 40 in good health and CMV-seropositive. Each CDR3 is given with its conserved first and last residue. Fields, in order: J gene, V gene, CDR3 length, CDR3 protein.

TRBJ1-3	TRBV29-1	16	CSVATSRGTGGNTIYF
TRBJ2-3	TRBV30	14	CAWSVQISTDTQYF
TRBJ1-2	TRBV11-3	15	CASSLGTVLNYGYTF
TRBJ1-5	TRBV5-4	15	CASSLGTGYNQPQHF
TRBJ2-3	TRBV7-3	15	CASSAWDRVADTQYF
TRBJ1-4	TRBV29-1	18	CSVLSGQGAEATNEKLFF
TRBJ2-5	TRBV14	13	CASSQGRGETQYF
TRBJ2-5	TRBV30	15	CAWGWGYQYQETQYF
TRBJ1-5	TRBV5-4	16	CASSLEGNRGGQPQHF
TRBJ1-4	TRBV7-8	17	CASRKQGVGTTNEKLFF
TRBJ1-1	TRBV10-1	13	CASRVNPSTEAFF
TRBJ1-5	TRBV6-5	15	CASSRQERLSQPQHF
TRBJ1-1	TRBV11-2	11	CASTRGTEAFF
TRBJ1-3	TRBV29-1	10	CSVAGDTIYF
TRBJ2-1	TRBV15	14	CATSGDRGYNEQFF
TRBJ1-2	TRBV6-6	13	CAGNRGYPYGYTF